This passage covers 28 T cell receptor beta chains from one sample sequenced in a study of cytomegalovirus exposure and HLA in healthy donors. Vbeta (60) and Jbeta (13) primers were used in the PCR. Assay: immunoSEQ multiplex PCR; the TCRdb copy retains only in-frame clones and omits some. The sample contains roughly 180,000 clones, 65% to 90% of which appear only once. The sample consisted of PBMCs. The receptors shown here come from a girl between 2 and 10 years old in good health and CMV-seropositive.

This chain links TRBV19 with TRBJ2-5, with 9 positions matching TRBD2. With 7 bases clipped from V and 1 base from J, the junction kept 4 bases outside the gene matches. This CDR3 has 14 residues. Germline CDR1 reads LNHDA; CDR2 reads SQIVND (reference sequence). CDR3 nucleotide sequence: TGTGCCAGTACCAGGACTAGCGCCCAAGAGACCCAGTACTTC. Translating gives CASTRTSAQETQYF.

The CDR3, as DNA: TGTGCCACCGAGACGGGGGGCCTCACAGATACGCAGTATTTT. This encodes CATETGGLTDTQYF. The chain employs TRBV19 and TRBJ2-3, with TRBD2 as a possible D gene (7 bases). V lost 10 bases and J 2 bases, leaving 16 bases between the germline ends. Germline V gene lookup returns CDR1 LNHDA and CDR2 SQIVND (reference sequence). This CDR3 contains 14 residues.

The V and J genes are TRBV19 and TRBJ1-1; maybe TRBD1 (5 bases). V was clipped by 3 bases and J by 6 bases, with 11 bases between them. Germline CDR1 is LNHDA and CDR2 is SQIVND (reference sequence). The CDR3 runs 13 residues. CDR3 bases: TGTGCCAGTAGTATGGCGGCCAGGGCTGAAGCTTTCTTT. Protein sequence: CASSMAARAEAFF.

In its sample, this clone was seen a few times. V usage is TRBV5-1 and J usage is TRBJ2-7; TRBD2 aligns across 8 bases. The CDR3 sequence is 14 residues long. The germline CDR1 and CDR2 sequences are SGHRS and YFSETQ. The V gene end was trimmed by 0 bases and the J gene end by 4 bases; junction bases not matched to a gene: 3. CDR3 loop: CASSLGEREYEQYF. CDR3 bases: TGCGCCAGCAGCTTGGGCGAGCGGGAGTACGAGCAGTACTTC.

V usage is TRBV18 and J usage is TRBJ2-5; D perhaps matches TRBD2 (5 bases). The CDR3 spans 14 residues. V lost 0 bases, J lost 4 bases, and 9 bases lay in between. Germline lookup yields CDR1 KGHSH and CDR2 LQKENI. The CDR3 region is CASSPPRGIETQYF. The CDR3 DNA reads TGTGCCAGCTCACCACCCCGGGGTATAGAGACCCAGTACTTC. The full variable domain, in which reference TRBV18 and TRBJ2-5 provide the parts outside the CDR3, is NAGVMQNPRHLVRRRGQEARLRCSPMKGHSHVYWYRQLPEEGLKFMVYLQKENIIDESGMPKERFSAEFPKEGPSILRIQQVVRGDSAAYFCASSPPRGIETQYFGPGTRLLVL.

The chain recombines TRBV29-1 with TRBJ1-2; TRBD1 might be the D (6 bases). Between the trimmed V and J ends, which lost 4 bases and 2 bases, there was a span of 26 bases. CDR1 is SQVTM, CDR2 ANQGSEA, per germline. This CDR3 has 18 amino acids. CDR3 in amino acids: CSVVFLGRGAMINYGYTF. The DNA for the CDR3 is TGCAGCGTTGTCTTTCTCGGACGGGGGGCAATGATCAACTATGGCTACACCTTC.

V and J are TRBV4-2 and TRBJ2-3; weak D call: TRBD2 (6 bases). The V end was cut by 1 base, the J end by 0 bases, with 8 bases between. CDR1 is LGHNA and CDR2 is YNFKEQ in the germline V gene. The CDR3 is 15 amino acids. The CDR3 reads CASSQGGESTDTQYF. Written as DNA, the CDR3 is TGTGCCAGCAGCCAAGGCGGGGAAAGCACAGATACGCAGTATTTT.

About this clone: Other DNA sequences in the sample encode the same CDR3. The J gene is TRBJ2-7, the V gene TRBV20-1; no reliable D call. Between the trimmed V and J ends, which lost 5 bases and 4 bases, there was a span of 9 bases. Germline assignment: CDR1 DFQATT and CDR2 SNEGSKA (reference sequence). CDR3 length: 11 amino acids. CDR3 in DNA: TGCAGTGCTTCGTTAGAGTACGAGCAGTACTTC. This codes for CSASLEYEQYF.

The chain has TRBV9 and TRBJ2-1, with a weak D call TRBD1 (6 bases). There are 14 residues in the CDR3. Trimming removed 0 bases from V and 5 bases from J, with 9 bases in between. Germline-derived CDR1 and CDR2 are SGDLS and YYNGEE. CDR3 DNA sequence: TGTGCCAGCAGCGTAGCGGCAGGGGACAATGAGCAGTTCTTC. Amino acid sequence: CASSVAAGDNEQFF.

The gene calls are TRBV5-4 and TRBJ1-5; the D is unclear. This CDR3 comprises 14 residues. CDR1 SGHNT and CDR2 YYREEE come from the germline V gene (reference sequence). V shed 2 bases and J shed 1 base, with 7 bases lying between them. CDR3 sequence reads: CASSFTGSNQPQHF. CDR3 sequence (DNA): TGTGCCAGCAGCTTTACGGGAAGCAATCAGCCCCAGCATTTT.

This clone was seen only once. This chain connects TRBV4-1 to TRBJ1-4, with D perhaps matching TRBD1 (6 bases). V was clipped by 5 bases and J by 6 bases, with 16 bases between them. The CDR3 has 15 residues. Per the germline V gene, CDR1 is MGHRA and CDR2 is YSYEKL. CDR3 sequence: CASSNRGGADEKLFF. In nucleotides, the CDR3 is TGCGCCAGCAGCAACCGTGGGGGGGCAGATGAAAAACTGTTTTTT.

The V and J genes are TRBV2 and TRBJ2-7, with 7 bases that match TRBD2. The CDR3 sequence is 13 residues long. After removal of 6 bases from V and 5 bases from J, the junction contained 7 bases not matched to a gene. CDR1 is SNHLY, CDR2 FYNNEI, per germline. The CDR3 reads CASRAGRGNEQYF. The CDR3 nucleotides are TGTGCCAGCAGAGCGGGGCGGGGGAACGAGCAGTACTTC.

The chain has TRBV2 and TRBJ1-2; TRBD1 agrees at 7 bases. Germline V gene data show CDR1 as SNHLY and CDR2 as FYNNEI. This CDR3 region has 20 residues. J gave up 4 bases and V 2 bases, and 22 bases lay outside the gene matches. In DNA form, the CDR3 reads TGTGCCAGCAGTGAATTATACGGGAAGAACCCGGGACAGTCTATCTATGGCTACACCTTC. The encoded protein is CASSELYGKNPGQSIYGYTF.

V gene TRBV11-3 combines with J gene TRBJ2-3; possible D gene TRBD1, 5 bases. The CDR3 runs to 16 residues. From germline, CDR1 is SGHNT and CDR2 YENEEA. V was cut by 3 bases and J by 0 bases, with 13 bases left in between. The CDR3 is CASSFYRTMSTDTQYF. For the CDR3, the DNA is TGTGCCAGCAGCTTCTACAGGACGATGAGCACAGATACGCAGTATTTT.

The rearrangement joins TRBV19 to TRBJ2-1; 8 bases align to TRBD1. V trimming: 4 bases; J trimming: 6 bases; junction bases outside the gene matches: 11. Germline V gene sequence: CDR1 LNHDA, CDR2 SQIVND (reference sequence). This CDR3 comprises 16 residues. The CDR3 region has the DNA TGTGCCAGTAGTACCCTCGACAGGGGTCTCATCAATGAGCAGTTCTTC. Protein product: CASSTLDRGLINEQFF.

The J gene is TRBJ1-2, the V gene TRBV11-1; D not resolved. V lost 3 bases and J lost 3, with 11 bases in between. The germline V gene encodes CDR1 SGHAT and CDR2 FQDESV (reference sequence). The CDR3 runs to 14 residues. Written as DNA, the CDR3 is TGTGCCAGCAGCTTCGGACGGGGAGACTATGGCTACACCTTC. It is translated as CASSFGRGDYGYTF.

The chain is built from TRBV6-5 and TRBJ2-5; 9 nucleotides align to TRBD1. The J call may be in error: the DNA end matches TRBJ2-7 better. From germline, CDR1 is MNHEY and CDR2 SVGAGI. The CDR3 extends over 12 amino acids. The CDR3 spells CATARTGVEQYF. The DNA of the CDR3 is TGTGCCACCGCGCGGACAGGGGTCGAGCAGTACTTC.

The V call is TRBV5-1, the J call TRBJ2-7, with a possible D match to TRBD1 (5 bases). V lost 5 bases, J lost 2 bases, and 14 bases lay in between. This CDR3 contains 14 residues. Germline V gene data show CDR1 as SGHRS and CDR2 as YFSETQ. In DNA form, the CDR3 reads TGCGCCAGCAGACCTCCCGCAGGGACCTACGAGCAGTACTTC. It encodes CASRPPAGTYEQYF.

This chain links TRBV12-5 with TRBJ1-1; perhaps TRBD1 as D (5 bases). The CDR3 runs 13 residues. The germline gives CDR1 LGHNT, CDR2 FRNRAP. V was trimmed by 7 bases and J by 1 base, leaving 10 bases between them. In DNA form, the CDR3 reads TGTGCTAGTGTGCGGGGCTCGAACACTGAAGCTTTCTTT. Protein: CASVRGSNTEAFF.

V usage is TRBV25-1 and J usage is TRBJ2-7; 8 bases align to TRBD2. Trimming removed 5 bases from V and 6 bases from J; junction bases left unmatched: 9. Germline-derived CDR1 and CDR2 are MGHDK and SYGVNS. The CDR3 has 14 residues. The CDR3 region has the DNA TGTGCCAGCAGTCGGGGGGGAGGGTTGGGCGAGCAGTACTTC. Translating gives CASSRGGGLGEQYF.

The chain couples TRBV7-8 to TRBJ1-3; possible D gene TRBD1, 6 bases. V was shortened by 2 bases and J by 3 bases, with 14 bases between the two germline ends. Germline-derived CDR1 and CDR2 are SGHVS and FQNEAQ. The CDR3 runs to 16 residues. As DNA, the CDR3 is TGTGCCAGCAGCTTAAGCCGGACAGTCAATGGAAACACCATATATTTT. Translation gives CASSLSRTVNGNTIYF.

The chain's CDR3 is CASNSKGGNTIYF. The CDR3 DNA reads TGTGCCAGCAACTCGAAGGGGGGAAACACCATATATTTT. The chain links TRBV5-4 to TRBJ1-3, with D perhaps TRBD1 (5 bases). V lost 6 bases and J lost 4, with 11 bases in between. Germline V gene lookup returns CDR1 SGHNT and CDR2 YYREEE (reference sequence). CDR3 length: 13 residues.

A single count supports this clone. J is TRBJ1-2 and V is TRBV9; D gene uncertain. Germline-derived CDR1 and CDR2 are SGDLS and YYNGEE. Trimming removed 4 bases from V and 3 bases from J, with 16 bases in between. The CDR3 has 15 amino acids. This CDR3 is CASSPRPLGDYGYTF. The DNA of the CDR3 is TGTGCCAGCAGCCCCCGACCCTTGGGCGACTATGGCTACACCTTC.

The gene calls are TRBV5-4 and TRBJ1-3; 7 positions match TRBD1. V gave up 4 bases and J gave up 2 bases; unmatched junction bases: 3. Germline lookup yields CDR1 SGHNT and CDR2 YYREEE (reference sequence). CDR3 length: 14 amino acids. CDR3 loop: CASSPGTAGNTIYF. In nucleotides, the CDR3 is TGTGCCAGCAGCCCTGGGACAGCTGGAAACACCATATATTTT.

This clone showed up just once. The V call is TRBV30, the J call TRBJ1-1, with D possibly TRBD1 on 5 matching bases. CDR3 length equals 11 residues. The germline V gene encodes CDR1 GTSNPN and CDR2 SVGIG (reference sequence). V was clipped by 4 bases and J by 8 bases, with 11 bases between them. The CDR3 coding sequence is TGTGCCTGGATGGGGCAGCAGGAAGCTTTCTTT. This gives the protein CAWMGQQEAFF.

The DNA for the CDR3 is TGTGCCAGCACCGGGGGACGTAGGGAGCAGTACTTC. Translation gives CASTGGRREQYF. The chain is built from TRBV6-1 and TRBJ2-7; the D gene is possibly TRBD2 (6 bases). Between the trimmed V and J ends, which lost 7 bases and 7 bases, there was a span of 14 bases. This CDR3 spans 12 amino acids. Germline CDR1 reads MNHNS; CDR2 reads SASEGT.

The CDR3 reads CASSESGSPMAGELFF. The CDR3 nucleotides are TGTGCCAGCAGCGAAAGCGGGTCTCCAATGGCCGGGGAGCTGTTTTTT. The rearrangement links TRBV9 to TRBJ2-2; TRBD2 might be the D (6 bases). Deletions cut 3 bases from V and 6 bases from J, with 18 bases between. This CDR3 has 16 amino acids. Germline values: CDR1 SGDLS, CDR2 YYNGEE.

The V gene is TRBV5-1, the J gene TRBJ2-1; D is undetermined. Germline lookup yields CDR1 SGHRS and CDR2 YFSETQ. The V gene lost 0 bases and the J gene lost 15 bases, with 22 bases spanning the gap. CDR3 length: 15 residues. DNA for the CDR3: TGCGCCAGCAGCTTGGCCGTAGAAGCCCGAGAGAAGCTGTTCTTC. It is translated as CASSLAVEAREKLFF. Using reference TRBV5-1 and TRBJ2-1 for the parts outside the CDR3, the full variable domain is KAGVTQTPRYLIKTRGQQVTLSCSPISGHRSVSWYQQTPGQGLQFLFEYFSETQRNKGNFPGRFSGRQFSNSRSEMNVSTLELGDSALYLCASSLAVEAREKLFFGPGTRLTVL.